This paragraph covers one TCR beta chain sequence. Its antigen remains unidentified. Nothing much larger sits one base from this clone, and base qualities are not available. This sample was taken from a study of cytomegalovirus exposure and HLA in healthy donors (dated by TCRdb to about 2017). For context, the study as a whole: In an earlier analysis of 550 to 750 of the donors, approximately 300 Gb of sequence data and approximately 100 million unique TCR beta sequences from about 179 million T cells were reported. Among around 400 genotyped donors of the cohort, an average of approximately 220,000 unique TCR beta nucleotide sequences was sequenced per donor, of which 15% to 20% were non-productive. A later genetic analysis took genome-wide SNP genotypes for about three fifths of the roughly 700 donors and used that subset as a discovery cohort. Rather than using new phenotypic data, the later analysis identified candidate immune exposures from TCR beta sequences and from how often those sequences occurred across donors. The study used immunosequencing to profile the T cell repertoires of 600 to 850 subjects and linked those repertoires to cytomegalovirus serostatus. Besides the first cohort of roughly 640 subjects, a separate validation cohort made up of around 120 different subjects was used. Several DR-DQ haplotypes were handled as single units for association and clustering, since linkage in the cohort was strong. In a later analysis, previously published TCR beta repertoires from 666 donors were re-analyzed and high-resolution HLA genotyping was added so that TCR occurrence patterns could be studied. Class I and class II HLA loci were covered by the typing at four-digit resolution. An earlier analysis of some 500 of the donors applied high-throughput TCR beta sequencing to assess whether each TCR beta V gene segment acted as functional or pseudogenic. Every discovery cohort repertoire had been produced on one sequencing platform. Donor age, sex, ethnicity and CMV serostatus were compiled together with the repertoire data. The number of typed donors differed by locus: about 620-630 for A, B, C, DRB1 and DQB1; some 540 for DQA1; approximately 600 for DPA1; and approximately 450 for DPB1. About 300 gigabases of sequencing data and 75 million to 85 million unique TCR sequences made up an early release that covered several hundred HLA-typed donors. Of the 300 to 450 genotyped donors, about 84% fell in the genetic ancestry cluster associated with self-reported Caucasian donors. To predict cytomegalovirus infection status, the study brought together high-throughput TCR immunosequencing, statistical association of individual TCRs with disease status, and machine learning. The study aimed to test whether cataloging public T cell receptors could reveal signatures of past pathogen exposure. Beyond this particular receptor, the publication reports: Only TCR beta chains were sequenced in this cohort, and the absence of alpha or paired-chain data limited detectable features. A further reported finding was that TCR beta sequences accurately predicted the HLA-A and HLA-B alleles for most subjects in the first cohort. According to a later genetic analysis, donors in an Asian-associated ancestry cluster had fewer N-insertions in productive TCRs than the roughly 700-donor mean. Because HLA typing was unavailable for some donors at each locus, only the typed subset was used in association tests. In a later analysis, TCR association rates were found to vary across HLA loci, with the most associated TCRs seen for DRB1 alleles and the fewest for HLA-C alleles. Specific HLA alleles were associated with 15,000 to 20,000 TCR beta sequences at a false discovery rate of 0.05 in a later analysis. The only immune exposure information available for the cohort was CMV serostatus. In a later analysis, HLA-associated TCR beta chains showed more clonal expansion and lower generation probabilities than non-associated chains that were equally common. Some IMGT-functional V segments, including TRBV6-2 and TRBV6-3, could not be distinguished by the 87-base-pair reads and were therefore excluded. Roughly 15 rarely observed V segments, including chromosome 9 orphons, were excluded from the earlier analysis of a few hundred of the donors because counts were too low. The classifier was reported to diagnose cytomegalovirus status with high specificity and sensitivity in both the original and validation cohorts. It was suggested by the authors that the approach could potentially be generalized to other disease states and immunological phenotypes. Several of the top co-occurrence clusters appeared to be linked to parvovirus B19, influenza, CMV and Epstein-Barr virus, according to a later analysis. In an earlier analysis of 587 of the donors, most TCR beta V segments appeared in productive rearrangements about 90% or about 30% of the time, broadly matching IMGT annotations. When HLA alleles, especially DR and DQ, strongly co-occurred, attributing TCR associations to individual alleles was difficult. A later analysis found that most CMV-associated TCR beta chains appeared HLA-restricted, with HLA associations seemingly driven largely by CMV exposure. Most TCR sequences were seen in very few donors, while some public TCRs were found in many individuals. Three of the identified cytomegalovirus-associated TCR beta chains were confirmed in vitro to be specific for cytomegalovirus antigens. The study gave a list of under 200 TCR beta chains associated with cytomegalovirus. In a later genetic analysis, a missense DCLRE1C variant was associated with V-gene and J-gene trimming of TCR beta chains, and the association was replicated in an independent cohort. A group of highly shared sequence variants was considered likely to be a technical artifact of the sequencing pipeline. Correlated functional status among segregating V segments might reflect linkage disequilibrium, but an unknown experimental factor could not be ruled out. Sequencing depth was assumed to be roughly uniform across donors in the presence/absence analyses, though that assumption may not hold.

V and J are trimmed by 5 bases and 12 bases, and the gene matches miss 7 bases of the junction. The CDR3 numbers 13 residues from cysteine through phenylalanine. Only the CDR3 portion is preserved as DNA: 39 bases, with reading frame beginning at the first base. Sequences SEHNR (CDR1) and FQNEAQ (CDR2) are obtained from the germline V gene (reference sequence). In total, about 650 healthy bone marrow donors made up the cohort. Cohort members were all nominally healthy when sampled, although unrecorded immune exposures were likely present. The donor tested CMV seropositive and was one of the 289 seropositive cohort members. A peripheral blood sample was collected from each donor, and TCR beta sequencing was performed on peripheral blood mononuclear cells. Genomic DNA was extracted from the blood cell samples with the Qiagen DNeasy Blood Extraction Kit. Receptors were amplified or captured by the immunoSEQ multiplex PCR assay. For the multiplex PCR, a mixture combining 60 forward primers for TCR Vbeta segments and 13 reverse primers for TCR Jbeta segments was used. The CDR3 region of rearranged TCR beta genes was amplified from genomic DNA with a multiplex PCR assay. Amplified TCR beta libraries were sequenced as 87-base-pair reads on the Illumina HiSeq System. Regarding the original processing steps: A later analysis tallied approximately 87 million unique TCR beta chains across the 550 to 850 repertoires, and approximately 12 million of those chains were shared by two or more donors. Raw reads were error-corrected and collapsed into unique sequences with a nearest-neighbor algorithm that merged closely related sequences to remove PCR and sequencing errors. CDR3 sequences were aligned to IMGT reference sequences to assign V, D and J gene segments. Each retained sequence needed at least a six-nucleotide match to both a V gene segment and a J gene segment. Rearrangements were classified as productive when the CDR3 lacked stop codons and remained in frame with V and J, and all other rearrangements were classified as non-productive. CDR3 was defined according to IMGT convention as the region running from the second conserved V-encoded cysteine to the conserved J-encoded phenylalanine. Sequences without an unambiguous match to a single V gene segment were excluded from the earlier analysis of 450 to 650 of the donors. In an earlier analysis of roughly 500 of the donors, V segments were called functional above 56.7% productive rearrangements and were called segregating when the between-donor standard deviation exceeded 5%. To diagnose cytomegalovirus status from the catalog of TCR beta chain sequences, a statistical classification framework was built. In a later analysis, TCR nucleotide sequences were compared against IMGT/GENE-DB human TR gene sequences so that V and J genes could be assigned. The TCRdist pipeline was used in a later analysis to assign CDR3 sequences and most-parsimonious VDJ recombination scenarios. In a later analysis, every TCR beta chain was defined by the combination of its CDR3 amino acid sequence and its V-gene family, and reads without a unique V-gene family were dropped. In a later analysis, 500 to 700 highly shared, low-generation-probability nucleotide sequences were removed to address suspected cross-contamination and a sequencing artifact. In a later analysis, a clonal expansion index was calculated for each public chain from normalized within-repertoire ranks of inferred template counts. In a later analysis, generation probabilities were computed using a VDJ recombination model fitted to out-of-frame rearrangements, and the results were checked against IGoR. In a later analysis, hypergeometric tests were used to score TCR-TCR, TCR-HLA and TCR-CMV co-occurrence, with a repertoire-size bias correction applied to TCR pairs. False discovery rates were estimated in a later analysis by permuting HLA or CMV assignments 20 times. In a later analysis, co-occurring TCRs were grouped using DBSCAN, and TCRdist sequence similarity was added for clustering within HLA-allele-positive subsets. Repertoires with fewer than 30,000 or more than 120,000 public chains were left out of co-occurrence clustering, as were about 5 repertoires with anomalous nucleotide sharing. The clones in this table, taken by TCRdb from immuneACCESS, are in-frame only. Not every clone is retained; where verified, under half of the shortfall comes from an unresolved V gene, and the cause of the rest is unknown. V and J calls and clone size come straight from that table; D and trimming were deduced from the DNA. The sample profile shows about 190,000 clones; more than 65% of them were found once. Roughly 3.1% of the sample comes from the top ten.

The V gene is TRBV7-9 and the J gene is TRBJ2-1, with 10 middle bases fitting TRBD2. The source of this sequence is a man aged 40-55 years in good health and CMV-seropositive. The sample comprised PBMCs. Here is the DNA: TGTGCCAGCAGCCAAGGACTAGCGGTTGGGCAGTTCTTC. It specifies CASSQGLAVGQFF.